Listed here are 8 T cell receptor beta chains from one sample, sequenced in a study of response to subunit inactivated influenza vaccine. MiXCR, applied by TCRdb to the RT-PCR reads, yields one record per CDR3 protein. The sample holds roughly 190,000 distinct CDR3 sequences; less than 15% are singletons and the top ten take less than 30%. The sample also formed part of further work on T cells expressing NK-cell markers. That paper notes: UMI-tagged 5'RACE template switching yielded the TCR beta cDNA.

This material consisted of CD8+ T cells sorted from PBMCs, taken 11 to 12 days after vaccination. The receptors come from a man aged 50-59 years who received an inactivated influenza vaccine.

This clonotype has a handful of counts. V is TRBV4-1 and J is TRBJ2-1; the D gene could be TRBD1 or TRBD2 (5 bases each). V shed 3 bases and J shed 12 bases, with 15 bases lying between them. The germline gives CDR1 MGHRA, CDR2 YSYEKL. The length of the CDR3 is 13 residues. The CDR3 here is CASSQITGPRQFF. CDR3 nucleotides: TGCGCCAGCAGCCAGATAACGGGACCGCGGCAGTTCTTC.

In its sample, this clonotype was seen a few times. The rearrangement joins TRBV2 to TRBJ1-2; 7 nucleotides line up with TRBD1. V was clipped by 4 bases and J by 5 bases; unmatched bases: 7. The V gene's germline CDR1 is SNHLY and CDR2 FYNNEI. The CDR3 spans 14 residues. The CDR3 protein is CASSVHTGVYGYTF. The CDR3 region has the DNA TGTGCCAGCAGTGTTCATACAGGGGTGTATGGCTACACCTTC.

The rearrangement joins TRBV7-9 to TRBJ2-1; 8 bases match TRBD2. Per the germline V gene, CDR1 is SEHNR and CDR2 is FQNEAQ (reference sequence). This CDR3 is built from 13 residues. The J segment lost 2 bases and the V segment lost 11 bases, leaving 5 bases of the junction unmatched. The CDR3 DNA reads TGTGCCTGGAGCGGGGGAACCTACAATGAGCAGTTCTTC. This codes for CAWSGGTYNEQFF.

This clonotype was counted ten times or more. The chain joins TRBV11-2 to TRBJ2-7, with D hard to call. The CDR3 loop spans 13 amino acids. Germline V gene data show CDR1 as SGHAT and CDR2 as FQNNGV. Trimming shortened V by 5 bases and J by 2 bases, and 10 bases separated the two germline ends. CDR3 sequence reads: CASSDTDPYEQYF. CDR3 in DNA: TGTGCCAGCAGCGATACCGACCCCTACGAGCAGTACTTC.

This clonotype was found a few times. The rearrangement joins TRBV4-2 to TRBJ1-3, with D unclear. V lost 0 bases, J lost 4 bases, and 10 bases lay in between. The CDR3 extends over 15 amino acids. The germline V gene encodes CDR1 LGHNA and CDR2 YNFKEQ. The DNA of the CDR3 is TGTGCCAGCAGCCAAGAAACTCGGTCCGGAAACACCATATATTTT. Encoded protein: CASSQETRSGNTIYF.

This clonotype was picked up many times. The chain couples TRBV18 to TRBJ2-7, with TRBD2 matching over 8 bases. J gave up 2 bases and V 4 bases, and 13 bases lay outside the gene matches. The CDR3 runs to 17 residues. Germline-derived CDR1 and CDR2 are KGHSH and LQKENI. CDR3 region: CASSRTGAGGGTYEQYF. CDR3 sequence (DNA): TGTGCCAGCTCACGAACCGGGGCGGGAGGCGGAACCTACGAGCAGTACTTC.

This clonotype was seen a handful of times. V and J are TRBV7-6 and TRBJ1-4, with D possibly being TRBD1 (5 bases). The CDR3 consists of 15 residues. CDR1 and CDR2 from the germline V gene are SGHVS and FNYEAQ. Trimming cost V 1 base and J 2 bases, with 8 bases left between them. CDR3 region: CASSLGQYTNEKLFF. For the CDR3, the DNA is TGTGCCAGCAGCTTAGGACAGTACACTAATGAAAAACTGTTTTTT.

This chain links TRBV20-1 with TRBJ1-2, with D possibly being TRBD1 (6 bases). This CDR3 has 14 residues. The V end was cut by 5 bases, the J end by 7 bases, with 20 bases between. Germline V gives CDR1 DFQATT, CDR2 SNEGSKA (reference sequence). In nucleotides, the CDR3 is TGCAGTGCTCGCCTTCCCGACAGGAACCTTGGCTACACCTTC. As protein: CSARLPDRNLGYTF.